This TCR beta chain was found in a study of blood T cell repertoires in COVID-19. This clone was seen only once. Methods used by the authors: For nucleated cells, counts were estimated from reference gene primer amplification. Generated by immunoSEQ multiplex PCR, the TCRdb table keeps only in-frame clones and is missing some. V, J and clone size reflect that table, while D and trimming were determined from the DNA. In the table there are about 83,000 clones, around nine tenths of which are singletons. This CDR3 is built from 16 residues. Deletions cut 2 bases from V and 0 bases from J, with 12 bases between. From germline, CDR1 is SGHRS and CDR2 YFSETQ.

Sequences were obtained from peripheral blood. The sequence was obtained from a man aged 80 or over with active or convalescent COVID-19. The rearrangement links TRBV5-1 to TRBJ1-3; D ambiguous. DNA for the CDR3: TGCGCCAGCAGCTTAAGTGGAGCTAGCTCTGGAAACACCATATATTTT. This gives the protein CASSLSGASSGNTIYF. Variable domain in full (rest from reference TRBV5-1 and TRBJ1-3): KAGVTQTPRYLIKTRGQQVTLSCSPISGHRSVSWYQQTPGQGLQFLFEYFSETQRNKGNFPGRFSGRQFSNSRSEMNVSTLELGDSALYLCASSLSGASSGNTIYFGEGSWLTVV.